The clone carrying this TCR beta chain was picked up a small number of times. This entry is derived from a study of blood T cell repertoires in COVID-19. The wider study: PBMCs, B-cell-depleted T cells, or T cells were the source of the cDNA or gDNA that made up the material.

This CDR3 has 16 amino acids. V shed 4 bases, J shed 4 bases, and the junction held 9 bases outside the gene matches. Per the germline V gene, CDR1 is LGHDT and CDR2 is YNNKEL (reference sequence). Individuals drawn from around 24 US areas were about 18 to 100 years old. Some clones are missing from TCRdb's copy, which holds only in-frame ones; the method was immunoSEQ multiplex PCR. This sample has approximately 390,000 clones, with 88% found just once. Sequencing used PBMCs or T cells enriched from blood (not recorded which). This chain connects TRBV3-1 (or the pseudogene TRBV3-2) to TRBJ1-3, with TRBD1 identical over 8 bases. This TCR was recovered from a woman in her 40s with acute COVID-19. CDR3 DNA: TGTGCCAGCAGCCCCCGGACAGGGCCGAGCGGAAACACCATATATTTT. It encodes CASSPRTGPSGNTIYF.